This T cell receptor beta chain stems from a study of Ad26.COV2.S vaccination and SARS-CoV-2 variants. About the study: The donor participated in the COV1001 trial, in its Ad26.COV2.S arm. Notes on the study in general: Whether participants received vaccine or placebo, their non-spike TCR breadth was similar.

Clones were sequenced by immunoSEQ multiplex PCR, and TCRdb holds only the in-frame ones, with some missing. The sample carries about 680,000 clones, about 89% recorded once. Regarding treatment: some 20 received Ad26.COV2.S at low or high dose, single or two shots; roughly 5 received placebo; per-sample allocation not given. Sampling occurred on day 63 after the first vaccine or placebo injection. The individual, an adult aged 18-55 years, was a donor in Boston. Spike of the Wuhan-strain SARS-CoV-2 was expressed by an Ad26 vector, which formed the vaccine. The CDR3 is 16 amino acids. Germline CDR1 reads SGHVS; CDR2 reads FNYEAQ. With 1 base removed from V and 0 bases from J, the gap between germline ends came to 12 bases. Comment on this clone: What it recognizes is unknown.

The source material was peripheral blood, sampled in a trial of Ad26.COV2.S vaccine versus placebo. This chain connects TRBV7-6 to TRBJ1-2; D is unresolved. This sequence originates from a person between 18 and 65 years old who received the Ad26.COV2.S COVID-19 vaccine or a placebo. As DNA, the CDR3 is TGTGCCAGCAGCTTAGAACCTGTGGTTCCTAACTATGGCTACACCTTC. Residues: CASSLEPVVPNYGYTF. Full variable domain (remainder filled in from reference TRBV7-6 and TRBJ1-2): GAGVSQSPRYKVTKRGQDVALRCDPISGHVSLYWYRQALGQGPEFLTYFNYEAQQDKSGLPNDRFSAERPEGSISTLTIQRTEQRDSAMYRCASSLEPVVPNYGYTFGSGTRLTVV.